This passage covers 5 T cell receptor beta chains from one sample sequenced in a study of blood T cell repertoires in COVID-19. Produced via immunoSEQ multiplex PCR; TCRdb's table is partial and in-frame only. The sample lists some 80,000 clones; 88% were seen once. The sample consisted of peripheral blood. These receptor sequences come from a human donor in a cohort sampled during active COVID-19.

The V call is TRBV5-1, the J call TRBJ2-4; D possibly corresponds to TRBD1 (5 bases). Germline V gene data show CDR1 as SGHRS and CDR2 as YFSETQ. CDR3 length: 14 amino acids. With 0 bases removed from V and 7 bases from J, the gap between germline ends came to 11 bases. DNA of the CDR3: TGCGCCAGCAGCTTGGCGGACAATAGGAACATTCAGTACTTC. Translating it yields CASSLADNRNIQYF.

The chain employs TRBV7-8 and TRBJ2-1; D is ambiguous. CDR3 length equals 14 residues. Germline-derived CDR1 and CDR2 are SGHVS and FQNEAQ. With 6 bases removed from V and 6 bases from J, the gap between germline ends came to 15 bases. The CDR3 nucleotides read TGTGCCAGCAGTCAGGTTACCGAGACCAATGAGCAGTTCTTC. This encodes CASSQVTETNEQFF. The entire variable domain, with the rest obtained from reference TRBV7-8 and TRBJ2-1, is as follows: GAGVSQSPRYKVAKRGQDVALRCDPISGHVSLFWYQQALGQGPEFLTYFQNEAQLDKSGLPSDRFFAERPEGSVSTLKIQRTQQEDSAVYLCASSQVTETNEQFFGPGTRLTVL.

The rearrangement uses TRBV3-1 (or the pseudogene TRBV3-2) and TRBJ1-4; 7 nucleotides align to TRBD1. Trimming took 4 bases from V and 5 from J; bases not matched to a gene: 4. Germline loops: CDR1 LGHDT, CDR2 YNNKEL (reference sequence). There are 14 residues in the CDR3. CDR3 sequence (DNA): TGTGCCAGCAGCCGACAGGGCCAGAATGAAAAACTGTTTTTT. The encoded protein is CASSRQGQNEKLFF.

The J gene is TRBJ2-7, the V gene TRBV21-1; the table names TRBD2, a call not compared with the DNA. TRBV21-1 is an annotated pseudogene. This CDR3 contains 14 residues. CDR3 sequence: CASSKVIEEHEQYF. Written as DNA, the CDR3 is TGTGCCAGCAGCAAAGTGATAGAAGAGCACGAGCAGTACTTC.

The chain has TRBV29-1 and TRBJ1-2; 9 nucleotides line up with TRBD1. V gave up 6 bases and J gave up 5 bases; unmatched junction bases: 10. The CDR3 loop spans 14 amino acids. Per germline, CDR1 SQVTM and CDR2 ANQGSEA. CDR3 amino acids: CSVDGTGGGYGYTF. In DNA, the CDR3 is TGCAGCGTAGACGGTACAGGGGGCGGGTATGGCTACACCTTC.